Here is one TCR beta chain with its context. As yet, its antigen is unknown. 5'RACE template switching generated TCR cDNA, adding a universal primer site and UMIs. A single record per CDR3 protein comes from TCRdb applying MiXCR to the 5' RACE reads. The sample consists of 300,000 to 400,000 distinct CDR3 sequences, 7.5% to 9% of them appearing once. Germline-derived CDR1 and CDR2 are SGHDT and YYEEEE. This CDR3 region has 14 residues. V was pared by 0 bases and J by 8 bases, with 12 bases between. The sample comes from a study of T cells after yellow fever vaccination. The study, taken as a whole, reports: Of the clonotypes, a small share occurred in both CD4 and CD8 compartments.

The source is a man between 18 and 29 years old who received the YFV17D yellow fever vaccine. The chain links TRBV5-6 to TRBJ2-1, with a possible D match to TRBD2 (5 bases). Sequences were derived from PBMCs, sampled on the day of the first yellow fever vaccination. As DNA, the CDR3 is TGTGCCAGCAGCTTGGGACTATCGAGGCATGAGCAGTTCTTC. This translates into CASSLGLSRHEQFF.